One and the same sample provided the 28 T cell receptor beta chains below, sequenced in a study of OX40 agonist ivuxolimab in advanced cancers. Library construction relied on the immunoSEQ multiplex PCR assay. TCRdb took this table from immuneACCESS and kept in-frame rearrangements with V and J called. Such tables lack part of the clones; where checked against another copy, unresolved V genes explain under half of the gap, and the rest is unexplained. The sample has some 84,000 clones on record, 89% of them singletons. The top ten clonotypes cover 0.19% of the sample. Material: CD4+ or CD8+ T cells sorted from blood, obtained in a trial of the OX40 agonist ivuxolimab. The receptors originated from an adult with an advanced solid tumor such as melanoma, head and neck, liver or kidney cancer.

V and J are TRBV5-1 and TRBJ2-3, with D tentatively TRBD1 (6 bases). In germline, CDR1 is SGHRS, CDR2 YFSETQ. The CDR3 extends over 17 amino acids. The V gene lost 1 base and the J gene lost 2 bases, with 17 bases spanning the gap. DNA for the CDR3: TGCGCCAGCAGCTTGCCTTCTGGACAGCCCCACACAGATACGCAGTATTTT. Translated, it gives CASSLPSGQPHTDTQYF. Full variable domain (remainder filled in from reference TRBV5-1 and TRBJ2-3): KAGVTQTPRYLIKTRGQQVTLSCSPISGHRSVSWYQQTPGQGLQFLFEYFSETQRNKGNFPGRFSGRQFSNSRSEMNVSTLELGDSALYLCASSLPSGQPHTDTQYFGPGTRLTVL.

This chain uses TRBV5-5 with TRBJ1-2; D may be TRBD1 (6 bases). The V end was cut by 4 bases, the J end by 2 bases, with 9 bases between. The CDR3 totals 13 residues. Germline V gene lookup returns CDR1 SGHKS and CDR2 YYEKEE (reference sequence). The CDR3 region has the DNA TGTGCCAGCAGCACTCAGGGGAACTATGGCTACACCTTC. Translation: CASSTQGNYGYTF.

This chain joins TRBV2 and TRBJ2-5, with TRBD1 identical over 7 bases. Losses at the gene ends were 11 bases for V and 0 bases for J; bases not matched to a gene: 6. Germline assignment: CDR1 SNHLY and CDR2 FYNNEI. The CDR3 covers 13 residues. CDR3 coding DNA: TGTGCCGTATCCAGGGGGTACCAAGAGACCCAGTACTTC. Protein product: CAVSRGYQETQYF.

The gene calls are TRBV5-3 and TRBJ2-3, with 8 bases matching TRBD2. TRBV5-3 is given ORF status, its function remaining uncertain. With V trimmed by 3 bases and J by 4 bases, 16 bases remained unmatched. The CDR3 totals 18 residues. CDR3 nucleotide sequence: TGTGCCAGAAGCTGCCCCCCCAGGACGGGAGGGGGAGCAGATACGCAGTATTTT. Its protein product is CARSCPPRTGGGADTQYF.

The rearrangement uses TRBV2 and TRBJ2-7; D may be TRBD2 (6 bases). Trimming left V 7 bases short and J 1 base short, with 14 bases between. The germline CDR1 and CDR2 sequences are SNHLY and FYNNEI. The CDR3 is 14 amino acids. DNA of the CDR3: TGTGCCAGCAAACTCTCGGCGGGGTCCTACGAGCAGTACGTC. This translates into CASKLSAGSYEQYV.

This rearrangement joins TRBV7-8 to TRBJ2-1; the D gene is possibly TRBD2 (6 bases). The V and J ends lost 5 bases and 0 bases respectively, with 14 bases between them. The germline V gene encodes CDR1 SGHVS and CDR2 FQNEAQ. CDR3 length: 16 residues. The CDR3 DNA follows: TGTGCCAGCAGCATCTTTAGCGGAATCTCCTACAATGAGCAGTTCTTC. Protein: CASSIFSGISYNEQFF.

The chain combines TRBV18 with TRBJ2-2, with D perhaps TRBD2 (6 bases). The germline V and J ends were trimmed by 1 base and 5 bases, with 11 bases remaining between them. Germline CDR1 KGHSH, CDR2 LQKENI. This CDR3 is 15 amino acids long. The CDR3 is CASSPLARDTGELFF. The CDR3, as DNA: TGTGCCAGCTCACCACTCGCGCGGGATACCGGGGAGCTGTTTTTT.

The genes are TRBV10-3 and TRBJ2-6; the D call may be TRBD1 or TRBD2 (5 bases each). The V and J ends lost 8 bases and 0 bases respectively, with 14 bases between them. CDR1 is ENHRY and CDR2 is SYGVKD in the germline V gene. This CDR3 comprises 16 residues. The CDR3 nucleotides are TGTGCCATCCCCTGGGGGAAGAGCTCTGGGGCCAACGTCCTGACTTTC. This codes for CAIPWGKSSGANVLTF.

This clone was seen only once. The chain couples TRBV5-4 to TRBJ2-5, with D unresolved. The ends were cut back, 3 bases at V and 5 bases at J, with 5 bases in the middle. The CDR3 totals 11 residues. Per germline, CDR1 SGHNT and CDR2 YYREEE (reference sequence). The CDR3 is CASSYGETQYF. The CDR3, as DNA: TGTGCCAGCAGCTATGGGGAGACCCAGTACTTC.

V and J are TRBV6-5 and TRBJ2-7; 8 bases map to TRBD1. CDR1 and CDR2 from the germline V gene are MNHEY and SVGAGI. The ends lost 6 bases at V and 2 bases at J; junction bases unmatched: 3. The CDR3 spans 13 residues. The CDR3 DNA follows: TGTGCCAGCAGCTACAGGGGGGCCTACGAGCAGTACTTC. It codes for CASSYRGAYEQYF.

The chain couples TRBV9 to TRBJ2-2, with D tentatively TRBD2 (5 bases). Trimming pared 5 bases from V and 1 base from J, leaving 9 bases between. Germline loops: CDR1 SGDLS, CDR2 YYNGEE. CDR3 length: 14 amino acids. Here the CDR3 DNA reads TGTGCCAGCAGGCGGGTCGGGAACACCGGGGAGCTGTTTTTT. It translates to CASRRVGNTGELFF.

V and J are TRBV9 and TRBJ2-4; D might be TRBD1 or TRBD2, each matching 5 bases. Trimming stripped 0 bases from V and 7 bases from J, with 11 bases between. The CDR3 consists of 14 residues. Germline assignment: CDR1 SGDLS and CDR2 YYNGEE. The CDR3 nucleotides are TGTGCCAGCAGCGTAGGAGGGGCTGGTAACATTCAGTACTTC. Protein sequence: CASSVGGAGNIQYF.

The chain employs TRBV5-1 and TRBJ1-1; 7 bases fit TRBD1. J lost 0 bases, V lost 4 bases, and 3 bases had no gene match. CDR1 SGHRS and CDR2 YFSETQ come from the germline V gene. This CDR3 region has 14 residues. This chain's CDR3 is CASSADRMNTEAFF. DNA for the CDR3: TGCGCCAGCAGCGCGGACAGGATGAACACTGAAGCTTTCTTT.

V and J are TRBV6-1 and TRBJ2-3; 7 nucleotides agree with TRBD1. In germline, CDR1 is MNHNS, CDR2 SASEGT. V was pared by 8 bases and J by 2 bases, with 10 bases of the junction left unmatched. This CDR3 is built from 15 residues. CDR3 sequence: CASRDRVWSTDTQYF. The CDR3 nucleotides are TGTGCCAGCCGCGACAGGGTGTGGTCCACAGATACGCAGTATTTT.

This chain connects TRBV5-1 to TRBJ2-2; the match to TRBD1 covers 12 bases. CDR3 length: 16 residues. Germline V gene lookup returns CDR1 SGHRS and CDR2 YFSETQ. Trimming cost V 6 bases and J 7 bases; bases outside gene matches: 10. The CDR3 spells CASTNTGQGAGGELFF. The CDR3 nucleotides read TGCGCCAGCACGAACACGGGACAGGGGGCAGGCGGGGAGCTGTTTTTT.

This chain joins TRBV27 and TRBJ2-5; D is perhaps TRBD2 (6 bases). Germline CDR1 and CDR2: MNHEY and SMNVEV (reference sequence). Trimming removed 6 bases at V and 2 bases at J, with 13 bases between. CDR3 length equals 14 residues. CDR3 coding DNA: TGTGCCAGCAGCGAACGGGGGTTACAAGAGACCCAGTACTTC. Protein: CASSERGLQETQYF.

The rearrangement joins TRBV28 to TRBJ1-6; D uncertain. The germline CDR1 and CDR2 sequences are MDHEN and SYDVKM. This CDR3 has 18 residues. V was trimmed by 1 base and J by 0 bases, leaving 13 bases between them. The CDR3 nucleotides read TGTGCCAGCAGTTTATCTTTGGGCATCGGCTCCTATAATTCACCCCTCCACTTT. Translating gives CASSLSLGIGSYNSPLHF.

This clone was detected a few times. The chain carries TRBV19 and TRBJ2-7, with 10 bases fitting TRBD2. Germline V gene sequence: CDR1 LNHDA, CDR2 SQIVND (reference sequence). This CDR3 has 15 residues. With 3 bases clipped from V and 3 bases from J, the junction kept 5 bases outside the gene matches. The CDR3 region is CASSILASGSYEQYF. CDR3 sequence (DNA): TGTGCCAGTAGTATTTTGGCTAGCGGGAGCTACGAGCAGTACTTC.

This chain links TRBV5-1 with TRBJ1-4, with TRBD1 identical over 7 bases. The length of the CDR3 is 16 residues. V was clipped by 0 bases and J by 5 bases; unmatched bases: 7. Per germline, CDR1 SGHRS and CDR2 YFSETQ. The CDR3: CASSLGMGQYNEKLFF. The CDR3 nucleotides are TGCGCCAGCAGCTTGGGAATGGGACAGTACAATGAAAAACTGTTTTTT.

V gene TRBV4-1 combines with J gene TRBJ2-2; unclear D gene. This CDR3 is built from 14 residues. CDR1 is MGHRA and CDR2 is YSYEKL in the germline V gene. V was pared by 1 base and J by 3 bases, with 6 bases between. CDR3 nucleotides: TGCGCCAGCAGCCAAGGCGGACACACCGGGGAGCTGTTTTTT. Its protein is CASSQGGHTGELFF.

This clone was seen a few times. The V call is TRBV7-9, the J call TRBJ1-1, with D possibly being TRBD1 (5 bases). With 4 bases removed from V and 6 bases from J, the gap between germline ends came to 12 bases. Looked up from germline, CDR1 is SEHNR and CDR2 is FQNEAQ (reference sequence). The CDR3 covers 13 residues. CDR3 region: CASSSGDSAEAFF. In DNA form, the CDR3 reads TGTGCCAGCAGCTCGGGCGACAGCGCTGAAGCTTTCTTT.

V gene TRBV11-2 combines with J gene TRBJ1-6; D unclear. This CDR3 contains 13 residues. The germline V gene encodes CDR1 SGHAT and CDR2 FQNNGV. The V end was cut by 0 bases, the J end by 7 bases, with 4 bases between. The CDR3 loop reads CASSLEENSPLHF. DNA for the CDR3: TGTGCCAGCAGCTTAGAGGAGAATTCACCCCTCCACTTT.

This clone was counted between two and nine times. V gene TRBV2 combines with J gene TRBJ2-2; D is undetermined. The CDR3 covers 13 residues. Germline loops: CDR1 SNHLY, CDR2 FYNNEI. Trimming removed 3 bases from V and 6 bases from J, with 8 bases in between. The CDR3 here is CASSESAAGELFF. CDR3 DNA: TGTGCCAGCAGTGAGTCGGCGGCCGGGGAGCTGTTTTTT.

The table lists this clone with a few counts. The chain employs TRBV4-1 and TRBJ2-4; D remains unclear. The CDR3 extends over 11 amino acids. The V gene's germline CDR1 is MGHRA and CDR2 YSYEKL. V was clipped by 3 bases and J by 8 bases, with 5 bases between them. DNA of the CDR3: TGCGCCAGCAGCCAGAGTTACATTCAGTACTTC. Residues: CASSQSYIQYF.

This sequence joins TRBV2 and TRBJ2-1; possibly TRBD2 for D (6 bases). The CDR3 is 11 amino acids. Looked up from germline, CDR1 is SNHLY and CDR2 is FYNNEI. Trimming removed 3 bases from V and 9 bases from J, with 6 bases in between. The CDR3 loop reads CASSEEGEQFF. Written as DNA, the CDR3 is TGTGCCAGCAGTGAGGAGGGTGAGCAGTTCTTC.

This clone was recorded only once. The genes are TRBV5-1 and TRBJ2-3; 14 nucleotides align to TRBD2. The V segment lost 4 bases and the J segment 4 bases; nucleotides outside the gene matches: 2. Germline V gene sequence: CDR1 SGHRS, CDR2 YFSETQ. This CDR3 is built from 15 residues. The CDR3 nucleotides are TGCGCCAGCAGCCAGGGACTAGCGGGAGCAGATACGCAGTATTTT. It specifies CASSQGLAGADTQYF.

The J gene is TRBJ1-2, the V gene TRBV7-2, with a tentative D call TRBD1 (5 bases). CDR1 SGHTA and CDR2 FQGNSA come from the germline V gene. This CDR3 has 13 residues. V was shortened by 5 bases and J by 8 bases, with 15 bases between the two germline ends. CDR3 sequence reads: CASSPIAGGGYTF. The CDR3 bases are TGTGCCAGCAGCCCTATCGCCGGGGGGGGCTACACCTTC. Full variable domain (rest looked up from reference TRBV7-2 and TRBJ1-2): GAGVSQSPSNKVTEKGKDVELRCDPISGHTALYWYRQSLGQGLEFLIYFQGNSAPDKSGLPSDRFSAERTGGSVSTLTIQRTQQEDSAVYLCASSPIAGGGYTFGSGTRLTVV.

The chain carries TRBV13 and TRBJ1-4; no clear D gene. The CDR3 totals 17 residues. The V end was cut by 0 bases, the J end by 7 bases, with 18 bases between. The V gene's germline CDR1 is PRHDT and CDR2 FYEKMQ (reference sequence). CDR3 nucleotide sequence: TGTGCCAGCAGCTTAGGCCCCGGTGGTACGAACGGTGAAAAACTGTTTTTT. Protein sequence: CASSLGPGGTNGEKLFF.